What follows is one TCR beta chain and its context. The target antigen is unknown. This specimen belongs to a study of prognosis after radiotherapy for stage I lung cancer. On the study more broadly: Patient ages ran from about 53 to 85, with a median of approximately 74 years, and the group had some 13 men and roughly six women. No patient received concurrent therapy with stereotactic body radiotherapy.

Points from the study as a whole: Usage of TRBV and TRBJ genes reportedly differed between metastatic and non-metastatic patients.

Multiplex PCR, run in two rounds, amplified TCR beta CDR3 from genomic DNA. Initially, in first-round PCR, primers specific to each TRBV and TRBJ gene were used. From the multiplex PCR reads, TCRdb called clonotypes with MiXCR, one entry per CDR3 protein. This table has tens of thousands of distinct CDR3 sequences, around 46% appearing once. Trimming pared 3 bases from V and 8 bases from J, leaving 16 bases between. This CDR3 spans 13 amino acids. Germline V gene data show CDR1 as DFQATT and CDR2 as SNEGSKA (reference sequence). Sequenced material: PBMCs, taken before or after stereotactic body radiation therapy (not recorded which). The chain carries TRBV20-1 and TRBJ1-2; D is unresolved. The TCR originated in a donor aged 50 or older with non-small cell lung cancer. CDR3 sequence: CSASTGTAVGYTF. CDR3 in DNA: TGCAGTGCTAGCACTGGAACAGCAGTCGGCTACACCTTC.